Listed below are T cell receptor beta chains from one sample, sequenced in a study of metastatic and nonmetastatic thyroid tumors. TCRdb re-clonotyped the PCR reads through MiXCR. The sample lists approximately 30,000 clones, 3.5% to 4% seen once, with around 3.1% in the top ten. The sample consisted of blood. The receptors were gathered from a male donor with papillary thyroid cancer or a benign thyroid nodule (not recorded which). Some clones in this sample may be carry-over from other donors' samples. CDR3s leave out the opening cysteine and the closing phenylalanine or tryptophan.

TRBV19 | ASSRYDRANTGELF
TRBV28 | ASSPNPGQGSYEQY
TRBV19 | ASSPRYNEQF
TRBV5-4 | ASSRGLAGGEQY
TRBV29-1 | SVGGADLRGSEQF
TRBV6-1 | ASGTSGSSYNEQF
TRBV27 | ASSLKWDYEYYEQY
TRBV19 | DSTPGLAGPSSYNEKF
TRBV6-9 | ASRYGTGDGYT
TRBV7-9 | ASSLVAEQSYNEQF
TRBV7-2 | ASSLEVADNEQF
TRBV6-1 | ASSLTRLSSGNTIY
TRBV6-1 | ASSEASGTDTQY
TRBV2 | ASREENTEAF
TRBV20-1 | SASPHGSSYEQY
TRBV6-5 | ASSYRGTGHTDTQY
TRBV25-1 | ASSDHRLASTQY
TRBV4-3 | ASSLQGLAEDTQY
TRBV24-1 | ATSRDGSYEQY
TRBV7-9 | ASSLRGDSYNEQF
TRBV15 | ATSRDGGLHQPQH
TRBV7-9 | ASARAGLNSPLH
TRBV20-1 | SARPGRSSYEQY
TRBV2 | ASSAGETQY
TRBV20-1 | SAIPIDRGHQPQH
TRBV19 | ASSRGGPGANVLT
TRBV7-2 | ASSYRPTSTDTQY
TRBV6-2/TRBV6-3 | ASTYGIASDEQF
TRBV14 | ASSITSGANTQY